The next 14 T cell receptor beta chains were all read from a single sample in a study of control samples from healthy donors and cancer patients. Here immunoSEQ multiplex PCR was the method, and the copy in TCRdb shows in-frame clones only, minus some. The table shows 90,000 to 100,000 clones, with 90% occurring only once. Sequencing used blood. These receptor sequences come from a woman aged 18-30 years in good health.

The chain links TRBV21-1 to TRBJ2-3; the table calls TRBD2, which could not be checked here. TRBV21-1 corresponds to a pseudogene. The CDR3 contains 13 residues. The CDR3, as DNA: TGTGCCAGCAGCGTACCGGGCACAGATACGCAGTATTTT. Translating gives CASSVPGTDTQYF.

The chain joins TRBV5-1 to TRBJ2-7; TRBD1 matches 8 bases. The CDR3 totals 15 residues. Germline V lookup: CDR1 SGHRS, CDR2 YFSETQ. Trimming removed 0 bases from V and 5 bases from J; junction bases left unmatched: 7. The CDR3 coding sequence is TGCGCCAGCAGCTTGGTTGACAGGGGCTTCCACGAGCAGTACTTC. As protein: CASSLVDRGFHEQYF. The entire variable domain, with the rest obtained from reference TRBV5-1 and TRBJ2-7, is as follows: KAGVTQTPRYLIKTRGQQVTLSCSPISGHRSVSWYQQTPGQGLQFLFEYFSETQRNKGNFPGRFSGRQFSNSRSEMNVSTLELGDSALYLCASSLVDRGFHEQYFGPGTRLTVT.

The V call is TRBV5-1, the J call TRBJ1-1; D is perhaps TRBD1 (6 bases). Per the germline V gene, CDR1 is SGHRS and CDR2 is YFSETQ. The CDR3 runs 14 residues. Trimming left V 2 bases short and J 0 bases short, with 8 bases between. CDR3 nucleotide sequence: TGCGCCAGCAGCTTAGGGGGGATGAACACTGAAGCTTTCTTT. Translation: CASSLGGMNTEAFF.

The chain combines TRBV5-4 with TRBJ1-1; D perhaps matches TRBD1 (5 bases). The V gene's germline CDR1 is SGHNT and CDR2 YYREEE (reference sequence). V lost 1 base, J lost 2 bases, and 12 bases lay in between. CDR3 length: 15 amino acids. CDR3: CASSLTGTSNTEAFF. The CDR3 region has the DNA TGTGCCAGCAGCTTGACCGGGACGTCCAACACTGAAGCTTTCTTT.

The chain joins TRBV7-8 to TRBJ1-2; a weak D match, TRBD1 (5 bases). Trimming took off 2 bases at V and 5 bases at J, with 15 bases between the two ends. Germline lookup yields CDR1 SGHVS and CDR2 FQNEAQ. There are 15 residues in the CDR3. CDR3 nucleotides: TGTGCCAGCAGCTTAATGGGGGGAGGGGCTTATGGCTACACCTTC. Its translation is CASSLMGGGAYGYTF.

The chain is built from TRBV27 and TRBJ2-7; maybe TRBD1 (5 bases). CDR1 is MNHEY and CDR2 is SMNVEV in the germline V gene (reference sequence). Trimming removed 2 bases at V and 2 bases at J, with 13 bases between. The CDR3 loop spans 15 amino acids. This CDR3 reads CASSLIGHLAYEQYF. For the CDR3, the DNA is TGTGCCAGCAGTTTAATAGGACATCTAGCCTACGAGCAGTACTTC.

V usage is TRBV12-3 or TRBV12-4 and J usage is TRBJ1-6, with unresolved D. The V gene lost 2 bases and the J gene lost 7 bases, with 6 bases spanning the gap. The CDR3 consists of 13 residues. The CDR3: CASSLNGNSPLHF. The CDR3 DNA is TGTGCCAGCAGTTTAAACGGGAATTCACCCCTCCACTTT.

The rearrangement joins TRBV5-4 to TRBJ2-7; D gene uncertain. Germline CDR1 and CDR2: SGHNT and YYREEE (reference sequence). V was cut by 0 bases and J by 7 bases, with 11 bases left in between. The CDR3 sequence is 13 residues long. This chain's CDR3 is CASSLVLNGEQYF. The CDR3 nucleotides are TGTGCCAGCAGCTTGGTCCTCAATGGGGAGCAGTACTTC.

This sequence joins TRBV15 and TRBJ2-7, with a possible D match to TRBD1 (7 bases). CDR1 LNHNV and CDR2 YYDKDF come from the germline V gene (reference sequence). The V gene lost 4 bases and the J gene lost 6 bases, with 13 bases spanning the gap. The CDR3 loop spans 13 amino acids. In nucleotides, the CDR3 is TGTGCCACCAGCACCGGAGGGGGCCTCGAGCAGTACTTC. It encodes CATSTGGGLEQYF.

V and J are TRBV5-1 and TRBJ2-5, with a weak D call TRBD1 (5 bases). Germline V CDR1 and CDR2: SGHRS, YFSETQ. The ends were cut back, 2 bases at V and 5 bases at J, with 13 bases in the middle. The CDR3 is 14 amino acids. The CDR3 nucleotides are TGCGCCAGCAGCTTTCAGGGAACCCTGGAGACCCAGTACTTC. Its protein is CASSFQGTLETQYF.

The chain joins TRBV9 to TRBJ2-7, with a possible D match to TRBD1 (5 bases). The CDR3 is 15 residues long. CDR1 is SGDLS and CDR2 is YYNGEE in the germline V gene. Trimming shortened V by 4 bases and J by 1 base, and 15 bases separated the two germline ends. Here the CDR3 reads CASSPLQGPSYEQYF. Written as DNA, the CDR3 is TGTGCCAGCAGCCCCTTGCAGGGCCCGTCCTACGAGCAGTACTTC.

This chain links TRBV12-3 or TRBV12-4 with TRBJ2-1; D may be TRBD2 (5 bases). V was cut by 3 bases and J by 6 bases, with 9 bases left in between. The CDR3 has 13 amino acids. CDR3 in DNA: TGTGCCAGCAGTTTGGTTCGGGGCAATGAGCAGTTCTTC. Amino acid sequence: CASSLVRGNEQFF.

This clone was seen only a few times. V is TRBV7-9 and J is TRBJ1-5; D not certain. Germline CDR1 is SEHNR and CDR2 is FQNEAQ (reference sequence). The CDR3 runs 14 residues. V was pared by 1 base and J by 3 bases, with 7 bases between. CDR3 nucleotide sequence: TGTGCCAGCAGCTTAGGACAATACAATCAGCCCCAGCATTTT. The encoded protein is CASSLGQYNQPQHF. Full variable domain (remainder filled in from reference TRBV7-9 and TRBJ1-5): DTGVSQNPRHKITKRGQNVTFRCDPISEHNRLYWYRQTLGQGPEFLTYFQNEAQLEKSRLLSDRFSAERPKGSFSTLEIQRTEQGDSAMYLCASSLGQYNQPQHFGDGTRLSIL.

This clone was found once. The V and J genes are TRBV4-2 and TRBJ1-2; 7 bases are a match to TRBD1. The CDR3 is 14 amino acids. Germline values: CDR1 LGHNA, CDR2 YNFKEQ. Trimming took 5 bases from V and 5 from J; bases not matched to a gene: 8. In nucleotides, the CDR3 is TGTGCCAGCAGCAGGACCGGGACAGAGTATGGCTACACCTTC. Its protein product is CASSRTGTEYGYTF.